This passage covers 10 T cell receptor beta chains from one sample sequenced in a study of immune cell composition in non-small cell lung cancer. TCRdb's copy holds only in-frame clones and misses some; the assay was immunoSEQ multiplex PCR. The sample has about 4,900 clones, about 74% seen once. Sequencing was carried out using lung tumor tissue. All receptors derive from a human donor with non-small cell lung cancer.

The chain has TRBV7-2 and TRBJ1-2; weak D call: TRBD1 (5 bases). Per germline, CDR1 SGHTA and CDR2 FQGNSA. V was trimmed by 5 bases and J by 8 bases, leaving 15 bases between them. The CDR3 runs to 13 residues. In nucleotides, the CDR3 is TGTGCCAGCAGCGCAAAAGGGGCGGAGGGCTACACCTTC. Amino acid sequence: CASSAKGAEGYTF.

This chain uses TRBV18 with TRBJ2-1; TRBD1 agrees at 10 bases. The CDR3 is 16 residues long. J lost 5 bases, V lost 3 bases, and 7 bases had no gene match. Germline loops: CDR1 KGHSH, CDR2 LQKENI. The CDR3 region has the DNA TGTGCCAGCTCACCCCTCTGGACAGGGGGAAACAATGAGCAGTTCTTC. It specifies CASSPLWTGGNNEQFF.

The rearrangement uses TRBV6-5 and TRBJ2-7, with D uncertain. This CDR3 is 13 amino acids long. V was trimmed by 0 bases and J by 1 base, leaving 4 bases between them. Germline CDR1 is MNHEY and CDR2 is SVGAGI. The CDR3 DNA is TGTGCCAGCAGTTACTCGAGTTCCTACGAGCAGTACTTC. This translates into CASSYSSSYEQYF.

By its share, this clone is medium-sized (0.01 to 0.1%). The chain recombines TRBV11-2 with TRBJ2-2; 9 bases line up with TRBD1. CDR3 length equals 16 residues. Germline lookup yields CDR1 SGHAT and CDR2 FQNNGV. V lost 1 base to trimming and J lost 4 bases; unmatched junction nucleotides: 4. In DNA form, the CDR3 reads TGTGCCAGCAGCTTAGGGGGGACAGGGACCACCGGGGAGCTGTTTTTT. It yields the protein CASSLGGTGTTGELFF.

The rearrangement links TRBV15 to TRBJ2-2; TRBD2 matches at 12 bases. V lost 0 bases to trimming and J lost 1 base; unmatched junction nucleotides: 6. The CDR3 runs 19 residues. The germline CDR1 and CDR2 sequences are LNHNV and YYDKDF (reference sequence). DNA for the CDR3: TGTGCCACCAGCAGAGATGCGCGACTAGCGGGAGAGAACACCGGGGAGCTGTTTTTT. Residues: CATSRDARLAGENTGELFF.

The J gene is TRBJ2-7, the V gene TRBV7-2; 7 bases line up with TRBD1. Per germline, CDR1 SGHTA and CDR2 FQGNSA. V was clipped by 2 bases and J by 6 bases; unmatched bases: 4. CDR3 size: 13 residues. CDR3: CASSLRGPGEQYF. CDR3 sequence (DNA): TGTGCCAGCAGCTTAAGGGGGCCGGGCGAGCAGTACTTC.

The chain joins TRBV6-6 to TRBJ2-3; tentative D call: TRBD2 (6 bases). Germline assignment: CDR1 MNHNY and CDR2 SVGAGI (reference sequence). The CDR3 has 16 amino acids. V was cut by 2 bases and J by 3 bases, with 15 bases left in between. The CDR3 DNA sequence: TGTGCCAGCAGTTACGGATACGGGACTCTGACAGATACGCAGTATTTT. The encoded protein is CASSYGYGTLTDTQYF.

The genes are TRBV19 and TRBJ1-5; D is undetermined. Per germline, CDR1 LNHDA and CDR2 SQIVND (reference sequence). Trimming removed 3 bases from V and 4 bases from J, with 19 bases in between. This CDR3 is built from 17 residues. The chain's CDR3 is CASSISSRTGGNQPQHF. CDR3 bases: TGTGCCAGTAGTATTAGTAGCAGGACCGGCGGGAATCAGCCCCAGCATTTT. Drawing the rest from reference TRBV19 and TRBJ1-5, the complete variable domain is DGGITQSPKYLFRKEGQNVTLSCEQNLNHDAMYWYRQDPGQGLRLIYYSQIVNDFQKGDIAEGYSVSREKKESFPLTVTSAQKNPTAFYLCASSISSRTGGNQPQHFGDGTRLSIL.

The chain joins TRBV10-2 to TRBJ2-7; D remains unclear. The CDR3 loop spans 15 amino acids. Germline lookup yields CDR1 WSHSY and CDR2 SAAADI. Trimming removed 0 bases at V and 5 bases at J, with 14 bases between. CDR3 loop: CASSESRLGRDEQYF. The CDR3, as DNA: TGCGCCAGCAGTGAGTCACGATTGGGTCGGGACGAGCAGTACTTC.

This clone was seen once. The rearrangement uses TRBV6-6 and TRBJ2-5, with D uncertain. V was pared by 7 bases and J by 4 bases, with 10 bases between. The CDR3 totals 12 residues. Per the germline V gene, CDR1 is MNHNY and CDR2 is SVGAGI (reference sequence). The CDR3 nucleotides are TGTGCCAGCAAACTACCCTCAGAGACCCAGTACTTC. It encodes CASKLPSETQYF.